This section outlines one T cell receptor beta chain sequence together with its context. Its antigen is unidentified. Clones were sequenced by immunoSEQ multiplex PCR, and TCRdb holds only the in-frame ones, with some missing. The data contain about 130,000 clones, about 94% of them seen just once; the ten biggest clones take up about 0.91%. This sample was included in a study of T cell responses to AZD1222 COVID-19 vaccine. The study, taken as a whole, reports: Spike was spanned by vaccine-associated CD4 TCRs, which were dominant at 160-218 and 743-854. Nearly half of spike-specific TCRs reportedly target unmutated variant regions. There were mostly white British donors and more females than males, and clonal diversity was possibly underestimated.

This CDR3 is built from 12 residues. V was shortened by 7 bases and J by 4 bases, with 8 bases between the two germline ends. Per germline, CDR1 SGHNT and CDR2 YYREEE (reference sequence). The sequences come from peripheral blood, collected on day 0 of AZD1222 vaccination. The TCR originated in an adult in good health. This chain uses TRBV5-4 with TRBJ1-4, with D hard to call. The CDR3 DNA sequence: TGTGCCAGCTCCCGGGGTAATGAAAAACTGTTTTTT. Protein: CASSRGNEKLFF.